One and the same sample provided the 2 T cell receptor beta chains below, sequenced in a study of blood T cell repertoires in COVID-19. The method was immunoSEQ multiplex PCR; TCRdb's version includes in-frame clones alone and lacks a portion of them. This table has some 340,000 clones, around 84% appearing once. The source material was peripheral blood. The receptors were sampled from a woman in her late teens or twenties with acute or convalescent COVID-19.

V and J are TRBV12-3 or TRBV12-4 and TRBJ1-2; 7 positions match TRBD1. V shed 3 bases, J shed 4 bases, and the junction held 2 bases outside the gene matches. CDR3 size: 13 residues. CDR3 in DNA: TGTGCCAGCAGTTTCTCAGGGGGCTATGGCTACACCTTC. This codes for CASSFSGGYGYTF.

The rearrangement uses TRBV23-1 and TRBJ2-7, with D maybe TRBD2 (5 bases). TRBV23-1 belongs to the ORF category, with a function that is uncertain. The CDR3 is made up of 11 amino acids. The CDR3 nucleotides read TGCGCGGCGCCCCGAGGACTCGAGCAGTACTTC. Its translation is CAAPRGLEQYF.